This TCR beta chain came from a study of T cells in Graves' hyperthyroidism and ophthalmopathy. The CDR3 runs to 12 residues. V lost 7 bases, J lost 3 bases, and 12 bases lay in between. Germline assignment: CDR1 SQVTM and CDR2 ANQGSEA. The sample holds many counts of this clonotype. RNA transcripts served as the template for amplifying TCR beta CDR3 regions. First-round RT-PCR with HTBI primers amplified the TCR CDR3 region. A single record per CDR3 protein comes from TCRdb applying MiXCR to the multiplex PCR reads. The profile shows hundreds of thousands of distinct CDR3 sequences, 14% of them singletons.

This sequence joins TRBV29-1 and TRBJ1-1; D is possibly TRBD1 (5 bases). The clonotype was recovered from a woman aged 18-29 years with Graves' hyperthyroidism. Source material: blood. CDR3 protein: CSAGQAYTEAFF. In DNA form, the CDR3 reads TGCAGCGCTGGACAAGCCTACACTGAAGCTTTCTTT.